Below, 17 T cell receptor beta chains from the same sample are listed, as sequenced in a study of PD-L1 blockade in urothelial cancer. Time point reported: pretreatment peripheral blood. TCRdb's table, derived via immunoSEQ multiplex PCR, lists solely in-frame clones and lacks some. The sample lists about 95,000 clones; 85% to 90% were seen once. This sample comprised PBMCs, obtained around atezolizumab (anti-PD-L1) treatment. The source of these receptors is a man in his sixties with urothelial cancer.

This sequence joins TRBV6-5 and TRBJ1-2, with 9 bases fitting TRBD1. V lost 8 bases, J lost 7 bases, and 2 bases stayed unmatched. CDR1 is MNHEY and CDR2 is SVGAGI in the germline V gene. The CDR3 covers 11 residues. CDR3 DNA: TGTGCCAGCGGGACAGGGTCTGGCTACACCTTC. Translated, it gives CASGTGSGYTF.

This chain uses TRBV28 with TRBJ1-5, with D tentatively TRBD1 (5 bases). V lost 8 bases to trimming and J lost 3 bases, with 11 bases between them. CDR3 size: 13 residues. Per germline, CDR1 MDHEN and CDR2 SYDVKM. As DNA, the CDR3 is TGTGCCAGCGGGGGAGGATTCAATCAGCCCCAGCATTTT. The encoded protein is CASGGGFNQPQHF.

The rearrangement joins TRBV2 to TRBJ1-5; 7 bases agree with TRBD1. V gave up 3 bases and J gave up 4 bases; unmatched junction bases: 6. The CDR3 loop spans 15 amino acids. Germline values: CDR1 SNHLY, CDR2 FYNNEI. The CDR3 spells CASSEGPGGNQPQHF. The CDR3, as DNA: TGTGCCAGCAGTGAGGGCCCAGGGGGGAATCAGCCCCAGCATTTT.

The CDR3 here is CASRESGASGGTQYF. The CDR3 nucleotides are TGTGCCAGCAGGGAATCGGGGGCTAGCGGGGGGACGCAGTATTTT. J is TRBJ2-3 and V is TRBV6-6; 11 bases line up with TRBD2. In germline, CDR1 is MNHNY, CDR2 SVGAGI (reference sequence). The junction had 11 bases not matched to a gene; V was cut back by 6 bases and J by 9 bases. There are 15 residues in the CDR3.

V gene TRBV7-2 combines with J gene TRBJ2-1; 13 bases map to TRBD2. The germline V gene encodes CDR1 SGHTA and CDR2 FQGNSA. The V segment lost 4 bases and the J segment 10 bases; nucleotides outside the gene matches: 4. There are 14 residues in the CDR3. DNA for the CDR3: TGTGCCAGCAGCTCGGGACTAGCGGGAACAGAGCAGTTCTTC. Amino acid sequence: CASSSGLAGTEQFF.

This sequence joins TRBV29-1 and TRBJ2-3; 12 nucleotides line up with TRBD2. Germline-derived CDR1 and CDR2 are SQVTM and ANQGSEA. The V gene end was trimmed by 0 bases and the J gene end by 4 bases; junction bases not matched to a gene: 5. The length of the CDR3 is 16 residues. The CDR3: CSVEDAGLAGSDTQYF. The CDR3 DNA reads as TGCAGCGTTGAAGATGCGGGACTAGCGGGCTCAGATACGCAGTATTTT.

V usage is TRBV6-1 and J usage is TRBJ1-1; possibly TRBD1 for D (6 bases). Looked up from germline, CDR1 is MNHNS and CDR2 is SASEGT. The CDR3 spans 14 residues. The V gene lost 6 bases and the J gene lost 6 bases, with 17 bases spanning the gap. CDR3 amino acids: CASSSTGGLPEAFF. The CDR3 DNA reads TGTGCCAGCAGCTCGACAGGAGGCTTGCCTGAAGCTTTCTTT.

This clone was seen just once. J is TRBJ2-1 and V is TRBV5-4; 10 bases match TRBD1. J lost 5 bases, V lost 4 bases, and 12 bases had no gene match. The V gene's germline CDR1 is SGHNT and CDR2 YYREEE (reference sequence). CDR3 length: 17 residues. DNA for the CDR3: TGTGCCAGCAGCAGGGGGACGGGGACAGGGGTGCACAATGAGCAGTTCTTC. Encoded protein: CASSRGTGTGVHNEQFF.

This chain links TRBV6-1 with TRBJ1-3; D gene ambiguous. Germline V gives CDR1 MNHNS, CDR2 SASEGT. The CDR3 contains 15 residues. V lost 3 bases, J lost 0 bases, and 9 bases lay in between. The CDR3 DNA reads TGTGCCAGCAGTGATACACCAACCTCTGGAAACACCATATATTTT. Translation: CASSDTPTSGNTIYF.

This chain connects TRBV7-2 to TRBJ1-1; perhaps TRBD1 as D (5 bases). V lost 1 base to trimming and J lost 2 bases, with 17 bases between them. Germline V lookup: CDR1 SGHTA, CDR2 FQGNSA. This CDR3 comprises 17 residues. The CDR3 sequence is CASSLDGGVGINTEAFF. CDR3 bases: TGTGCCAGCAGCTTAGATGGGGGGGTAGGGATTAACACTGAAGCTTTCTTT.

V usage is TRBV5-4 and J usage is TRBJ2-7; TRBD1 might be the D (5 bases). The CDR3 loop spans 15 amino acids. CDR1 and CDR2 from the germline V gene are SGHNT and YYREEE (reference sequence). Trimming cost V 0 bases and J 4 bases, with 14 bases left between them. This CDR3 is CASSLAGSKGYEQYF. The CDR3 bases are TGTGCCAGCAGCTTGGCAGGGTCAAAGGGGTACGAGCAGTACTTC.

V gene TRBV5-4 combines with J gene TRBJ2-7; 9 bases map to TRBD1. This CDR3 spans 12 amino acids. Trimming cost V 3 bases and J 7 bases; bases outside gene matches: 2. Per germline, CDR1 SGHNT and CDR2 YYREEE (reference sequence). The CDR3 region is CASSSDRGEQYF. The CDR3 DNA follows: TGTGCCAGCAGCTCCGACAGGGGGGAGCAGTACTTC.

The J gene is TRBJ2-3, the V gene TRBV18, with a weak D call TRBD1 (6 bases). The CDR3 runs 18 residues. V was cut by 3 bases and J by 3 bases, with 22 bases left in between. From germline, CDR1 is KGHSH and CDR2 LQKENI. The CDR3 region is CASSPSGPTGRGTDTQYF. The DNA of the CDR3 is TGTGCCAGCTCACCCTCCGGGCCTACAGGGAGAGGTACAGATACGCAGTATTTT.

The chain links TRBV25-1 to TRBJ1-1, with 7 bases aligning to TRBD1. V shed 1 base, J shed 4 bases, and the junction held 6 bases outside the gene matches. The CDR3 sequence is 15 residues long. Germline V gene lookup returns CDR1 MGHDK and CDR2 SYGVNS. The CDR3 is CASSESSGGSTEAFF. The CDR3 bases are TGTGCCAGCAGTGAATCCTCAGGGGGTAGCACTGAAGCTTTCTTT.

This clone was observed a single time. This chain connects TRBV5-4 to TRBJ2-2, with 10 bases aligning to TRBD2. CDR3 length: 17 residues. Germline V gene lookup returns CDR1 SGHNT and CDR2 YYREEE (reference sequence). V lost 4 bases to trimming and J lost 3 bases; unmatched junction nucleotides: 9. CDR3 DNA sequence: TGTGCCAGCAGCACGGCCGCTAGCGGGGGTTACACCGGGGAGCTGTTTTTT. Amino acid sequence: CASSTAASGGYTGELFF.

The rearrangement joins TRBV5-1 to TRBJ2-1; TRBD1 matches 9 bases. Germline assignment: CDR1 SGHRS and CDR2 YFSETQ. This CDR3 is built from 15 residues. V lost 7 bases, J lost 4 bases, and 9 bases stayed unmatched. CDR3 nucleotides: TGCGCCAGCTGGACCGGGACAGGGTGGTACAATGAGCAGTTCTTC. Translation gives CASWTGTGWYNEQFF.

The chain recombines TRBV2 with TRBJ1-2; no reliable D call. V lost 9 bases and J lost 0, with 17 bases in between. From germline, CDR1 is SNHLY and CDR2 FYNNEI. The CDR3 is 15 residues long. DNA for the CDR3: TGTGCCAGTTACCCCGACCGGGTCGCTAACTATGGCTACACCTTC. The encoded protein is CASYPDRVANYGYTF. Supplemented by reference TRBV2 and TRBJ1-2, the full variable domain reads EPEVTQTPSHQVTQMGQEVILRCVPISNHLYFYWYRQILGQKVEFLVSFYNNEISEKSEIFDDQFSVERPDGSNFTLKIRSTKLEDSAMYFCASYPDRVANYGYTFGSGTRLTVV.